The TCR beta chain described here comes from a study of OX40 agonist ivuxolimab in advanced cancers. V gave up 5 bases and J gave up 6 bases, with 10 bases separating them. The CDR3 has 12 residues. Germline V CDR1 and CDR2: KGHSH, LQKENI. Libraries were prepared by immunoSEQ multiplex PCR; TCRdb keeps only in-frame clonotypes and omits some of them. The sample consists of 60,000 to 75,000 clones, about four fifths of them appearing once. Sequencing used CD4+ or CD8+ T cells sorted from blood, obtained in a trial of the OX40 agonist ivuxolimab. The source is an adult with an advanced solid tumor such as melanoma, head and neck, liver or kidney cancer. The chain uses TRBV18 and TRBJ1-2; maybe TRBD1 (6 bases). CDR3 protein: CASSTQGHGYTF. The CDR3 DNA follows: TGTGCCAGCTCAACCCAGGGGCATGGCTACACCTTC.